The 30 T cell receptor beta chains in this list originate from one sample, sequenced in a study of T-cell reconstitution after alpha-beta-depleted transplantation in children. For these TCRs, the target antigens are not known. General study findings and limits: Fresh T-cell production supplied most of the T-cell counts and diversity seen one year after transplant.

For TCRbeta, the library was prepared with unique molecular identifiers. Each CDR3 protein gets one entry after TCRdb re-called the PCR reads with MiXCR. In the table there are fewer than 350,000 distinct CDR3 sequences, around 7.3% of which are singletons. The specimen was peripheral blood, collected 360 days after TCRalphabeta/CD19-depleted stem cell transplant. The receptor set was obtained from a female patient between 2 and 15 years old who had a stem cell transplant for Fanconi anemia, so the T cells may come from the graft donor.

In this sample, this clonotype turned up a few times. V gene TRBV28 combines with J gene TRBJ1-5, with D perhaps matching TRBD1 (5 bases). Germline CDR1 and CDR2: MDHEN and SYDVKM. CDR3 size: 14 residues. With 10 bases removed from V and 0 bases from J, the gap between germline ends came to 13 bases. The CDR3 bases are TGTGCCACTCAGGGACTGACTAGCAATCAGCCCCAGCATTTT. Its protein product is CATQGLTSNQPQHF. Full variable domain (rest looked up from reference TRBV28 and TRBJ1-5): DVKVTQSSRYLVKRTGEKVFLECVQDMDHENMFWYRQDPGLGLRLIYFSYDVKMKEKGDIPEGYSVSREKKERFSLILESASTNQTSMYLCATQGLTSNQPQHFGDGTRLSIL.

This clonotype was detected a few times. The chain recombines TRBV27 with TRBJ2-7; 11 bases map to TRBD2. This CDR3 is built from 14 residues. J gave up 6 bases and V 2 bases, and 3 bases lay outside the gene matches. Germline assignment: CDR1 MNHEY and CDR2 SMNVEV (reference sequence). The CDR3 DNA sequence: TGTGCCAGCAGTTTAACTAGCGGGGGCCTCGAGCAGTACTTC. This codes for CASSLTSGGLEQYF.

This clonotype occurred many times. The chain carries TRBV15 and TRBJ2-3; 10 positions agree with TRBD2. Germline assignment: CDR1 LNHNV and CDR2 YYDKDF (reference sequence). V lost 0 bases, J lost 2 bases, and 5 bases stayed unmatched. There are 17 residues in the CDR3. The CDR3 protein is CATSRDLLAGDTDTQYF. The CDR3 region has the DNA TGTGCCACCAGCAGAGATCTCCTAGCGGGGGACACAGATACGCAGTATTTT.

This clonotype has a count of ten or more. For the CDR3, the DNA is TGTGCCAGCAGCCCCACTAGCTCTGGGGCCAACGTCCTGACTTTC. Translating it yields CASSPTSSGANVLTF. J is TRBJ2-6 and V is TRBV4-2; the D gene is possibly TRBD2 (5 bases). V was cut by 4 bases and J by 0 bases, with 7 bases left in between. The CDR3 covers 15 residues. Germline V gene sequence: CDR1 LGHNA, CDR2 YNFKEQ.

In this sample, this clonotype turned up a few times. This sequence joins TRBV4-2 and TRBJ2-7, with TRBD2 identical over 13 bases. This CDR3 is 18 amino acids long. Per the germline V gene, CDR1 is LGHNA and CDR2 is YNFKEQ. The ends lost 0 bases at V and 7 bases at J; junction bases unmatched: 12. The CDR3 DNA sequence: TGTGCCAGCAGCCAAGAACTAGCGGGAGGGCTACCGTTGTTTGAGCAGTACTTC. Translated, it gives CASSQELAGGLPLFEQYF.

This clonotype was observed a few times. The V and J genes are TRBV6-5 and TRBJ2-3, with 12 bases matching TRBD1. The CDR3 totals 19 residues. The germline V gene has CDR1 MNHEY and CDR2 SVGAGI. V shed 2 bases and J 2 bases; nucleotides not matched to a gene: 11. The DNA of the CDR3 is TGTGCCAGCAGTTACAGATGGGGACAGGGGGCGGACTACACAGATACGCAGTATTTT. It translates to CASSYRWGQGADYTDTQYF.

V gene TRBV20-1 combines with J gene TRBJ1-2; D gene uncertain. Trimming stripped 0 bases from V and 10 bases from J, with 21 bases between. CDR1 DFQATT and CDR2 SNEGSKA come from the germline V gene (reference sequence). CDR3 length: 15 residues. The CDR3 DNA reads TGCAGTGCTAGAGATCGTTTAGGCGGGGAGGTTCCCTACACCTTC. Protein product: CSARDRLGGEVPYTF.

In this sample, this clonotype turned up many times. J is TRBJ1-1 and V is TRBV5-1, with D possibly matching TRBD1 (6 bases). This CDR3 spans 12 amino acids. Trimming left V 4 bases short and J 5 bases short, with 9 bases between. Germline-derived CDR1 and CDR2 are SGHRS and YFSETQ. CDR3 region: CASSPDRTEAFF. In DNA, the CDR3 is TGCGCCAGCAGCCCCGACAGGACTGAAGCTTTCTTT.

This clonotype came up many times. The genes are TRBV28 and TRBJ2-7; no clear D gene. V lost 3 bases, J lost 5 bases, and 11 bases lay in between. CDR3 size: 13 residues. The germline V gene has CDR1 MDHEN and CDR2 SYDVKM. CDR3 sequence reads: CASSFGSRNEQYF. CDR3 DNA: TGTGCCAGCAGTTTCGGTTCGAGGAACGAGCAGTACTTC.

This clonotype has more than one count but fewer than ten. The chain joins TRBV6-1 to TRBJ2-2; 8 bases match TRBD2. This CDR3 is built from 15 residues. The germline gives CDR1 MNHNS, CDR2 SASEGT. Losses at the gene ends were 8 bases for V and 4 bases for J; bases not matched to a gene: 9. The CDR3 loop reads CASGRGGGITGELFF. DNA for the CDR3: TGTGCCAGCGGCCGGGGGGGTGGTATCACCGGGGAGCTGTTTTTT.

At least ten counts were recorded for this clonotype. This chain joins TRBV11-2 and TRBJ2-7, with 8 nucleotides matching TRBD2. The CDR3 consists of 16 residues. V shed 5 bases and J 3 bases; nucleotides not matched to a gene: 12. In germline, CDR1 is SGHAT, CDR2 FQNNGV. The CDR3 region has the DNA TGTGCCAGCAGCCCCATGTATAGCGGGATAGTCTACGAGCAGTACTTC. It specifies CASSPMYSGIVYEQYF.

This chain connects TRBV7-2 to TRBJ2-3, with TRBD2 matching 11 bases. The CDR3 is 16 residues long. The V segment lost 1 base and the J segment 6 bases; nucleotides outside the gene matches: 6. Germline V gene sequence: CDR1 SGHTA, CDR2 FQGNSA. The CDR3 loop is CASSLVLAGGGDTQYF. The CDR3 DNA is TGTGCCAGCAGCTTAGTCCTAGCGGGGGGCGGGGATACGCAGTATTTT.

This clonotype was seen many times. J is TRBJ2-5 and V is TRBV12-3 or TRBV12-4, with D maybe TRBD1 (6 bases). The CDR3 has 15 residues. Trimming cost V 2 bases and J 2 bases, with 12 bases left between them. In DNA, the CDR3 is TGTGCCAGCAGTTTATTGGGCAGGGGACAAGAGACCCAGTACTTC. It is translated as CASSLLGRGQETQYF.

The chain employs TRBV6-2 or TRBV6-3 and TRBJ2-7, with 8 bases matching TRBD2. The CDR3 consists of 18 residues. V gave up 2 bases and J gave up 0 bases; unmatched junction bases: 12. CDR1 is MNHEY, CDR2 SVGEGT, per germline. CDR3 nucleotides: TGTGCCAGCAGTTACGCATGGGGAGCGGGAGCTCCCTCCTACGAGCAGTACTTC. As protein: CASSYAWGAGAPSYEQYF.

This clonotype has more than one count but fewer than ten. V is TRBV7-7 and J is TRBJ2-5; D call uncertain. The germline V gene encodes CDR1 SSHAT and CDR2 FNYEAQ (reference sequence). The CDR3 contains 13 residues. Trimming left V 5 bases short and J 5 bases short, with 12 bases between. The CDR3 reads CASSGDPRETQYF. The CDR3 DNA is TGTGCCAGCAGCGGGGATCCGAGGGAGACCCAGTACTTC.

In its sample, this clonotype was seen many times. This chain uses TRBV5-1 with TRBJ2-5; 11 bases map to TRBD2. Germline CDR1 and CDR2: SGHRS and YFSETQ. This CDR3 spans 14 amino acids. The J segment lost 5 bases and the V segment lost 4 bases, leaving 4 bases of the junction unmatched. In nucleotides, the CDR3 is TGCGCCAGCAGCCTACTAGCGGGAGCTGAGACCCAGTACTTC. Translated, it gives CASSLLAGAETQYF.

The table lists this clonotype with many counts. This chain connects TRBV7-3 to TRBJ2-1; the D gene is possibly TRBD2 (6 bases). The CDR3 consists of 15 residues. Germline loops: CDR1 SGHTA, CDR2 FQGTGA. The V end lost 1 base, the J end lost 3 bases, and 10 bases lay between the germline ends. CDR3 sequence: CASSLSSGLYNEQFF. CDR3 DNA sequence: TGTGCCAGCAGCTTAAGTAGCGGCCTCTACAATGAGCAGTTCTTC.

The rearrangement joins TRBV6-5 to TRBJ2-1, with a possible D match to TRBD1 (6 bases). There are 13 residues in the CDR3. In germline, CDR1 is MNHEY, CDR2 SVGAGI. V was cut by 4 bases and J by 8 bases, with 12 bases left in between. For the CDR3, the DNA is TGTGCCAGCAGTTCCGACAGGTACGATGAGCAGTTCTTC. Protein sequence: CASSSDRYDEQFF.

The chain couples TRBV18 to TRBJ2-2, with 10 bases matching TRBD2. CDR1 and CDR2 from the germline V gene are KGHSH and LQKENI. V dropped 5 bases and J dropped 1; count of bases not matched to a gene: 4. The CDR3 extends over 16 amino acids. CDR3 sequence reads: CASSYLAGENTGELFF. CDR3 DNA: TGTGCCAGCTCATATCTAGCGGGAGAGAACACCGGGGAGCTGTTTTTT.

This clonotype has ten or more counts. The chain combines TRBV4-1 with TRBJ2-7; TRBD1 might be the D (6 bases). The CDR3 length is 16 residues. CDR1 is MGHRA and CDR2 is YSYEKL in the germline V gene. Trimming pared 0 bases from V and 4 bases from J, leaving 16 bases between. The CDR3 here is CASSQDEGTTAYEQYF. The CDR3 nucleotides read TGCGCCAGCAGCCAAGATGAGGGGACAACTGCTTACGAGCAGTACTTC.

The genes are TRBV15 and TRBJ1-2; 10 nucleotides agree with TRBD1. Trimming cost V 0 bases and J 5 bases; bases outside gene matches: 21. The CDR3 spans 21 residues. Germline CDR1 LNHNV, CDR2 YYDKDF (reference sequence). For the CDR3, the DNA is TGTGCCACCAGCAGAGATCAACCGTTTTTCCGGGACAGGGGACATGCGTATGGCTACACCTTC. It yields the protein CATSRDQPFFRDRGHAYGYTF. Using reference TRBV15 and TRBJ1-2 for the parts outside the CDR3, the full variable domain is DAMVIQNPRYQVTQFGKPVTLSCSQTLNHNVMYWYQQKSSQAPKLLFHYYDKDFNNEADTPDNFQSRRPNTSFCFLDIRSPGLGDTAMYLCATSRDQPFFRDRGHAYGYTFGSGTRLTVV.

This clonotype was detected many times. Written as DNA, the CDR3 is TGCGCCAGCAGCCTAGCGGGGGGGTTCACAGATACGCAGTATTTT. This translates into CASSLAGGFTDTQYF. This sequence joins TRBV10-2 and TRBJ2-3; 12 bases are a match to TRBD2. Germline trimming cut 6 bases from V and 2 bases from J; bases unmatched to any gene: 3. Germline V gives CDR1 WSHSY, CDR2 SAAADI. The CDR3 spans 15 residues.

The rearrangement uses TRBV20-1 and TRBJ2-5, with D perhaps TRBD2 (6 bases). The CDR3 has 12 residues. Germline assignment: CDR1 DFQATT and CDR2 SNEGSKA (reference sequence). The V gene lost 3 bases and the J gene lost 13 bases, with 18 bases spanning the gap. CDR3 DNA sequence: TGCAGTGCTAGTTGGGGGGAACTGGTTTGGTACTTC. Residues: CSASWGELVWYF.

Ten or more counts support this clonotype. V gene TRBV7-9 combines with J gene TRBJ2-3; D not resolved. CDR1 and CDR2 (germline): SEHNR, FQNEAQ (reference sequence). The V and J ends lost 3 bases and 1 base respectively, with 8 bases between them. The CDR3 is 14 amino acids. The CDR3 region has the DNA TGTGCCAGCAGCTTTTCCACTGGCACAGATACGCAGTATTTT. Amino acids: CASSFSTGTDTQYF.

This clonotype was detected many times. V usage is TRBV4-2 and J usage is TRBJ1-4, with D perhaps matching TRBD1 (6 bases). Germline V gene data show CDR1 as LGHNA and CDR2 as YNFKEQ. The CDR3 runs to 13 residues. The CDR3: CAAWDTSNEKLFF. The CDR3 DNA is TGTGCTGCCTGGGACACTTCTAATGAAAAACTGTTTTTT.

The rearrangement links TRBV6-1 to TRBJ1-2; possible D gene TRBD1, 6 bases. The CDR3 spans 13 residues. V was pared by 2 bases and J by 5 bases, with 9 bases between. Germline loops: CDR1 MNHNS, CDR2 SASEGT. This CDR3 reads CASSERDNYGYTF. DNA for the CDR3: TGTGCCAGCAGTGAACGGGACAATTATGGCTACACCTTC.

The J gene is TRBJ1-2, the V gene TRBV7-2; D is ambiguous. The CDR3 is 16 residues long. Trimming left V 2 bases short and J 0 bases short, with 13 bases between. Germline V CDR1 and CDR2: SGHTA, FQGNSA. The CDR3 loop is CASSLRGRPANYGYTF. In DNA, the CDR3 is TGTGCCAGCAGCTTAAGAGGTCGACCAGCTAACTATGGCTACACCTTC. The full variable domain, its missing parts supplied by reference TRBV7-2 and TRBJ1-2, is GAGVSQSPSNKVTEKGKDVELRCDPISGHTALYWYRQSLGQGLEFLIYFQGNSAPDKSGLPSDRFSAERTGGSVSTLTIQRTQQEDSAVYLCASSLRGRPANYGYTFGSGTRLTVV.

This chain links TRBV7-8 with TRBJ2-1, with a tentative D call TRBD1 (5 bases). This CDR3 has 16 residues. Germline V gives CDR1 SGHVS, CDR2 FQNEAQ. V lost 5 bases and J 3 bases, leaving 17 bases between the germline ends. CDR3 coding DNA: TGTGCCAGCAGCCTACTGGCCCAGACAGACTACAATGAGCAGTTCTTC. Encoded protein: CASSLLAQTDYNEQFF.

This clonotype was found many times. V gene TRBV10-3 combines with J gene TRBJ2-3; D may match TRBD1 or TRBD2 (5 bases each). V was pared by 5 bases and J by 2 bases, with 17 bases between. Looked up from germline, CDR1 is ENHRY and CDR2 is SYGVKD. CDR3 size: 16 residues. CDR3: CAISSGTVYLTDTQYF. In nucleotides, the CDR3 is TGTGCCATCAGTTCCGGGACGGTCTACCTCACAGATACGCAGTATTTT.

The genes are TRBV21-1 and TRBJ2-3; the table's D call of TRBD1 was not tested on the DNA. TRBV21-1 represents a pseudogene. There are 16 residues in the CDR3. The CDR3 region has the DNA TGTGCCAGCAGCAAAGGCAGGGCGCTTAGCACAGATACGCAGTATTTT. Amino acids: CASSKGRALSTDTQYF.